This T cell receptor (beta chain) was identified during a study of cytomegalovirus exposure and HLA in healthy donors. Turning to the study itself: A later analysis reported the same platform for the roughly 120 validation repertoires and the roughly 650 first-cohort repertoires.

Clones were sequenced by immunoSEQ multiplex PCR, and TCRdb holds only the in-frame ones, with some missing. In the table there are roughly 230,000 clones, about 90% of which are singletons. Germline V CDR1 and CDR2: SGHRS, YFSETQ. CDR3 length: 18 amino acids. V gave up 4 bases and J gave up 8 bases; unmatched junction bases: 21. The receptor's source is a woman under 40 in good health and CMV-seronegative. Source material: PBMCs. The V and J genes are TRBV5-1 and TRBJ2-1; TRBD1 matches 7 bases. CDR3 loop: CASSLLPGTALPGDEQFF. Written as DNA, the CDR3 is TGCGCCAGCAGCCTCTTACCGGGGACAGCGCTGCCCGGCGATGAGCAGTTCTTC.